Listed here are 16 T cell receptor beta chains from one sample, sequenced in a study of blood T cell repertoires in COVID-19. Profiled with immunoSEQ multiplex PCR; TCRdb holds only in-frame clones, not every one. The sample shows 150,000 to 200,000 clones, 88% of them seen only once. What was sequenced was PBMCs or T cells enriched from blood (not recorded which). Receptors originate from a woman aged 45-65 years who had recovered from COVID-19.

As for this clone: An end of the junction does not agree with germline; a read error may underlie this. The genes are TRBV12-3 or TRBV12-4 and TRBJ2-1, with 10 bases aligning to TRBD2. This CDR3 has 12 amino acids. CDR3 sequence reads: CASRAGPGLALF. The CDR3 DNA sequence: TGTGCCAGCAGAGCAGGACCGGGACTAGCGCTCTTC.

The chain joins TRBV7-2 to TRBJ1-1; 7 nucleotides line up with TRBD1. V was pared by 4 bases and J by 10 bases, with 9 bases of the junction left unmatched. This CDR3 contains 13 residues. CDR1 SGHTA and CDR2 FQGNSA come from the germline V gene. CDR3 DNA: TGTGCCAGCAGCTACCGACAGGGCTGGGGAGCTTTCTTT. As protein: CASSYRQGWGAFF.

The V call is TRBV5-6, the J call TRBJ2-5; D is possibly TRBD1 (6 bases). The V end lost 3 bases, the J end lost 2 bases, and 11 bases lay between the germline ends. The germline gives CDR1 SGHDT, CDR2 YYEEEE. The CDR3 runs to 14 residues. The CDR3 nucleotides are TGTGCCAGCAGCTCCTGGACAGTTCAAGAGACCCAGTACTTC. Protein product: CASSSWTVQETQYF.

The chain joins TRBV5-6 to TRBJ2-3, with 7 bases identical to TRBD1. The CDR3 is 15 amino acids. V lost 2 bases, J lost 8 bases, and 11 bases stayed unmatched. CDR1 is SGHDT and CDR2 is YYEEEE in the germline V gene. CDR3 sequence (DNA): TGTGCCAGCAGCTTATTCGACAGGGAGCAAGTTACGCAGTATTTT. Residues: CASSLFDREQVTQYF.

The rearrangement uses TRBV3-1 (or the pseudogene TRBV3-2) and TRBJ1-3; 9 bases are shared with TRBD1. Germline V gives CDR1 LGHDT, CDR2 YNNKEL (reference sequence). After removal of 4 bases from V and 2 bases from J, the junction contained 3 bases not matched to a gene. The CDR3 consists of 15 residues. CDR3 residues: CASSRTGVTGNTIYF. CDR3 DNA: TGTGCCAGCAGCCGGACAGGGGTTACTGGAAACACCATATATTTT.

The rearrangement links TRBV10-3 to TRBJ1-1, with D possibly being TRBD1 (6 bases). Trimming pared 0 bases from V and 3 bases from J, leaving 8 bases between. The germline gives CDR1 ENHRY, CDR2 SYGVKD. The length of the CDR3 is 14 residues. CDR3 in amino acids: CAISESQGYTEAFF. The CDR3 DNA sequence: TGTGCCATCAGTGAGTCTCAGGGGTACACTGAAGCTTTCTTT.

CDR3 sequence (DNA): TGTGCCAGCAGCCCTCGACTTAAGGACAGCTCCTACGAGCAGTACTTC. Its translation is CASSPRLKDSSYEQYF. V usage is TRBV7-2 and J usage is TRBJ2-7; TRBD1 is a possible D gene (6 bases). From germline, CDR1 is SGHTA and CDR2 FQGNSA. This CDR3 is 16 amino acids long. With 5 bases removed from V and 0 bases from J, the gap between germline ends came to 17 bases.

This chain joins TRBV4-2 and TRBJ2-1; 8 nucleotides line up with TRBD2. The germline V gene has CDR1 LGHNA and CDR2 YNFKEQ. This CDR3 is 15 amino acids long. V trimming: 1 base; J trimming: 3 bases; junction bases outside the gene matches: 2. CDR3 sequence: CASSQVTSVYNEQFF. Here the CDR3 DNA reads TGTGCCAGCAGCCAAGTGACTAGCGTCTACAATGAGCAGTTCTTC.

The rearrangement uses TRBV6-2 or TRBV6-3 and TRBJ1-5; 7 positions agree with TRBD1. The trim removed 6 bases at V and 5 bases at J, leaving 7 bases unmatched. From germline, CDR1 is MNHEY and CDR2 SVGEGT. CDR3 length: 14 residues. CDR3 sequence: CASSPYRGYQPQHF. The CDR3 DNA sequence: TGTGCCAGCAGCCCCTACAGGGGCTATCAGCCCCAGCATTTT.

The V and J genes are TRBV19 and TRBJ2-2; no reliable D call. The V and J ends lost 2 bases and 0 bases respectively, with 13 bases between them. Germline V gene data show CDR1 as LNHDA and CDR2 as SQIVND (reference sequence). The CDR3 runs 17 residues. Written as DNA, the CDR3 is TGTGCCAGTAGTATACATTTCTCCAGGCCGAACACCGGGGAGCTGTTTTTT. It codes for CASSIHFSRPNTGELFF.

The genes are TRBV29-1 and TRBJ2-7; the D gene is possibly TRBD1 (5 bases). V shed 7 bases and J shed 7 bases, with 11 bases lying between them. Germline V CDR1 and CDR2: SQVTM, ANQGSEA. The CDR3 sequence is 10 residues long. The CDR3: CSAWSGEQYF. The CDR3 coding sequence is TGCAGCGCATGGTCAGGGGAGCAGTACTTC.

The sample holds one count of this clone. The chain employs TRBV29-1 and TRBJ1-2; 11 bases map to TRBD1. This CDR3 has 15 residues. V lost 0 bases, J lost 8 bases, and 8 bases stayed unmatched. Germline V CDR1 and CDR2: SQVTM, ANQGSEA. CDR3 DNA: TGCAGCGTTGAAGATCCTGGACAGGGGGCGCGGGGCTACACCTTC. It specifies CSVEDPGQGARGYTF.

This clone was seen a handful of times. The J gene is TRBJ2-5, the V gene TRBV6-1; 8 positions match TRBD1. V was pared by 2 bases and J by 5 bases, with 7 bases of the junction left unmatched. This CDR3 contains 15 residues. Germline CDR1 and CDR2: MNHNS and SASEGT. The CDR3 sequence is CASSEIHRGKETQYF. As DNA, the CDR3 is TGTGCCAGCAGTGAAATTCACAGGGGGAAGGAGACCCAGTACTTC.

The rearrangement links TRBV4-3 to TRBJ1-2; TRBD1 matches 7 bases. The CDR3 sequence is 16 residues long. Trimming cost V 0 bases and J 8 bases; bases outside gene matches: 12. The germline V gene encodes CDR1 LGHNA and CDR2 YSLEER. In DNA, the CDR3 is TGCGCCAGCAGCCAAGATATCCCCCAGGGGGGTGGAGGCTACACCTTC. Amino acid sequence: CASSQDIPQGGGGYTF.

CDR3 amino acids: CASSLGESYGYTF. CDR3 DNA sequence: TGTGCCAGCAGTTTAGGGGAGTCGTATGGCTACACCTTC. J is TRBJ1-2 and V is TRBV12-3 or TRBV12-4; D not resolved. Between the trimmed V and J ends, which lost 1 base and 5 bases, there was a span of 8 bases. This CDR3 is built from 13 residues.

The chain recombines TRBV29-1 with TRBJ1-1; a possible D gene is TRBD1 (5 bases). This CDR3 is built from 10 residues. Germline-derived CDR1 and CDR2 are SQVTM and ANQGSEA. Trimming shortened V by 7 bases and J by 10 bases, and 13 bases separated the two germline ends. CDR3 amino acids: CSAVDGGAFF. CDR3 in DNA: TGCAGCGCCGTGGACGGGGGAGCTTTCTTT.